Below, 17 T cell receptor beta chains from the same sample are listed, as sequenced in a study of blood T cell repertoires in COVID-19. Profiled with immunoSEQ multiplex PCR; TCRdb holds only in-frame clones, not every one. This table holds 250,000 to 300,000 clones, 89% found once. The sequenced material came from peripheral blood. Receptors originate from a woman aged 55-70 years with acute or convalescent COVID-19.

The CDR3 DNA follows: TGTGCCAGCAGCCCCGGCTCTCGCGGGGGGGCCCACACCGGGGAGCTGTTTTTT. Protein product: CASSPGSRGGAHTGELFF. This chain links TRBV3-1 (or the pseudogene TRBV3-2) with TRBJ2-2; 9 bases are a match to TRBD2. This CDR3 is built from 18 residues. Trimming took 4 bases from V and 3 from J; bases not matched to a gene: 12. The germline gives CDR1 LGHDT, CDR2 YNNKEL (reference sequence).

This chain connects TRBV29-1 to TRBJ2-7; 9 bases align to TRBD1. Germline V CDR1 and CDR2: SQVTM, ANQGSEA. Unmatched junction bases numbered 6, after V lost 6 bases and J lost 0 bases. This CDR3 comprises 14 residues. The CDR3, as DNA: TGCAGCGTGGCCGGGACAGGGAGCTCCTACGAGCAGTACTTC. Translating gives CSVAGTGSSYEQYF.

The count of this clone is one. The chain combines TRBV12-3 or TRBV12-4 with TRBJ2-7; D call uncertain. The CDR3 runs to 13 residues. With 6 bases removed from V and 4 bases from J, the gap between germline ends came to 13 bases. For the CDR3, the DNA is TGTGCCAGCAGCAAATTTTTAGTATACGAGCAGTACTTC. Translated: CASSKFLVYEQYF.

The chain recombines TRBV28 with TRBJ2-1; TRBD2 agrees at 7 bases. Germline V gives CDR1 MDHEN, CDR2 SYDVKM. CDR3 length: 17 residues. The trim removed 4 bases at V and 0 bases at J, leaving 9 bases unmatched. The chain's CDR3 is CASSSPGGGVSYNEQFF. CDR3 sequence (DNA): TGTGCCAGCAGTTCCCCGGGGGGAGGGGTCTCCTACAATGAGCAGTTCTTC.

The genes are TRBV19 and TRBJ2-1, with 10 bases identical to TRBD2. The CDR3 loop spans 17 amino acids. Per germline, CDR1 LNHDA and CDR2 SQIVND (reference sequence). V lost 5 bases and J lost 8; bases outside the gene matches: 15. The CDR3 DNA reads TGTGCCAGTAGTCCCCCCGACAGCGGGAGGGCCGGGTATGAGCAGTTCTTC. This sequence encodes CASSPPDSGRAGYEQFF.

This chain joins TRBV5-1 and TRBJ1-1; 7 nucleotides agree with TRBD1. The CDR3 runs 15 residues. V lost 0 bases to trimming and J lost 11 bases; unmatched junction nucleotides: 13. In germline, CDR1 is SGHRS, CDR2 YFSETQ. The DNA for the CDR3 is TGCGCCAGCAGCTTGGCCGTAGGGGGCACAGGGCCCGCTTTCTTT. Its protein is CASSLAVGGTGPAFF.

The CDR3 is CASSFTGVGTDTQYF. The CDR3 nucleotides read TGTGCCAGCAGCTTTACGGGAGTAGGCACAGATACGCAGTATTTT. The rearrangement uses TRBV11-2 and TRBJ2-3; possibly TRBD2 for D (6 bases). The CDR3 has 15 amino acids. Trimming took off 3 bases at V and 1 base at J, with 11 bases between the two ends. CDR1 and CDR2 from the germline V gene are SGHAT and FQNNGV. The full variable domain, completed using reference TRBV11-2 and TRBJ2-3, is EAGVAQSPRYKIIEKRQSVAFWCNPISGHATLYWYQQILGQGPKLLIQFQNNGVVDDSQLPKDRFSAERLKGVDSTLKIQPAKLEDSAVYLCASSFTGVGTDTQYFGPGTRLTVL.

The chain combines TRBV7-2 with TRBJ2-7; 10 positions match TRBD2. CDR1 and CDR2 (germline): SGHTA, FQGNSA. The CDR3 is made up of 14 amino acids. J gave up 3 bases and V 5 bases, and 4 bases lay outside the gene matches. The CDR3 protein is CASSQLAGRYEQYF. CDR3 nucleotide sequence: TGTGCCAGCAGCCAACTAGCGGGACGCTACGAGCAGTACTTC.

The chain couples TRBV24-1 to TRBJ2-5; 9 bases fit TRBD1. The CDR3 loop spans 16 amino acids. From germline, CDR1 is KGHDR and CDR2 SFDVKD. V dropped 4 bases and J dropped 3; count of bases not matched to a gene: 8. CDR3 coding DNA: TGTGCCACCAGTGAACGCGCCGGGACAGGGAAAGAGACCCAGTACTTC. It translates to CATSERAGTGKETQYF.

The rearrangement uses TRBV3-1 (or the pseudogene TRBV3-2) and TRBJ1-1; tentative D call: TRBD1 (5 bases). The V end was cut by 2 bases, the J end by 4 bases, with 11 bases between. This CDR3 has 14 amino acids. Germline V gene sequence: CDR1 LGHDT, CDR2 YNNKEL (reference sequence). This CDR3 is CASSQIGQGTEAFF. The DNA of the CDR3 is TGTGCCAGCAGCCAAATTGGACAAGGCACTGAAGCTTTCTTT.

The chain uses TRBV2 and TRBJ2-7, with D tentatively TRBD1 (5 bases). Trimming stripped 5 bases from V and 0 bases from J, with 11 bases between. The CDR3 sequence is 14 residues long. Germline loops: CDR1 SNHLY, CDR2 FYNNEI. CDR3 bases: TGTGCCAGCAGTCTACAGGAGAGCTCCTACGAGCAGTACTTC. Its translation is CASSLQESSYEQYF. The entire variable domain, with the rest obtained from reference TRBV2 and TRBJ2-7, is as follows: EPEVTQTPSHQVTQMGQEVILRCVPISNHLYFYWYRQILGQKVEFLVSFYNNEISEKSEIFDDQFSVERPDGSNFTLKIRSTKLEDSAMYFCASSLQESSYEQYFGPGTRLTVT.

J is TRBJ1-2 and V is TRBV3-1 (or the pseudogene TRBV3-2); 8 bases line up with TRBD1. The CDR3 spans 14 residues. The germline CDR1 and CDR2 sequences are LGHDT and YNNKEL (reference sequence). The ends lost 3 bases at V and 6 bases at J; junction bases unmatched: 6. For the CDR3, the DNA is TGTGCCAGCAGCCATACAGGGGGTAGGGATGGCTACACCTTC. Protein product: CASSHTGGRDGYTF.

This chain joins TRBV10-3 and TRBJ2-7; D is perhaps TRBD1 (7 bases). V lost 4 bases, J lost 7 bases, and 20 bases lay in between. Germline V lookup: CDR1 ENHRY, CDR2 SYGVKD. This CDR3 has 15 amino acids. CDR3 DNA: TGTGCCATCAGTGCCTCGACAGGGCCCCGGGAGGAGCAGTACTTC. Translation: CAISASTGPREEQYF.

J is TRBJ1-2 and V is TRBV5-1; 9 bases map to TRBD1. The CDR3 covers 14 residues. CDR1 and CDR2 (germline): SGHRS, YFSETQ. V lost 4 bases, J lost 8 bases, and 9 bases stayed unmatched. The chain's CDR3 is CASSPGTGHDGYTF. The CDR3 DNA is TGCGCCAGCAGCCCCGGGACAGGGCATGACGGCTACACCTTC. Complete variable domain (other parts from reference TRBV5-1 and TRBJ1-2): KAGVTQTPRYLIKTRGQQVTLSCSPISGHRSVSWYQQTPGQGLQFLFEYFSETQRNKGNFPGRFSGRQFSNSRSEMNVSTLELGDSALYLCASSPGTGHDGYTFGSGTRLTVV.

The chain has TRBV27 and TRBJ1-1; 11 bases map to TRBD1. Germline lookup yields CDR1 MNHEY and CDR2 SMNVEV (reference sequence). V lost 5 bases, J lost 6 bases, and 8 bases stayed unmatched. The CDR3 spans 15 residues. CDR3 nucleotides: TGTGCCAGCAGTACCAGGACAGGGGGCATTCCTGAAGCTTTCTTT. It encodes CASSTRTGGIPEAFF.

The J gene is TRBJ2-5, the V gene TRBV10-1; 7 bases are shared with TRBD1. J lost 3 bases, V lost 8 bases, and 15 bases had no gene match. Germline CDR1 reads WNHNN; CDR2 reads SYGVQD (reference sequence). The CDR3 length is 16 residues. In DNA form, the CDR3 reads TGCGCCAGCGGCCAGGGACAGACGATAAACAAAGAGACCCAGTACTTC. Protein: CASGQGQTINKETQYF.

The count of this clone is one. The J gene is TRBJ2-5, the V gene TRBV11-2, with 7 positions matching TRBD2. This CDR3 has 15 residues. Germline CDR1 reads SGHAT; CDR2 reads FQNNGV. V shed 3 bases and J 4 bases; nucleotides not matched to a gene: 8. The CDR3 bases are TGTGCCAGCAGCTTCCTCTTGCCGGGGGGAGAGACCCAGTACTTC. Amino acid sequence: CASSFLLPGGETQYF.